The rows below give T cell receptor beta chains drawn from one sample of a study of molecular identifiers for immune sequencing clone quantification. One entry per CDR3 protein results from TCRdb running MiXCR on the PCR reads. Of roughly 71,000 distinct CDR3 sequences in the sample, 15% to 20% were seen once. Sequencing was performed on naive CD8+ T cells from blood, with Jurkat cell RNA spiked in. Source of these receptors: a human donor in good health. Some libraries in this study had Jurkat cell RNA spiked in. CDR3s include the opening cysteine and the closing phenylalanine or tryptophan. D genes are given only for firm matches. Only part of the rows carry a size: once, few, many, or a class if the clone is expanded.

D gene,V gene,clone size,J gene,CDR3 protein,CDR3 DNA
.,TRBV7-2,many,TRBJ2-7,CASSLVLVAEQYF,TGTGCCAGCAGCTTAGTTCTGGTTGCCGAGCAGTACTTC
.,TRBV29-1,many,TRBJ2-7,CSVALSRTAVGGFSEQYF,TGCAGCGTTGCCCTATCTCGGACAGCTGTCGGGGGATTCAGCGAGCAGTACTTC
.,TRBV4-1,many,TRBJ1-1,CASSQNRDGTEAFF,TGCGCCAGCAGCCAGAACAGGGATGGGACTGAAGCTTTCTTT
.,TRBV7-2,many,TRBJ2-7,CASSLSREYTYEQYF,TGTGCCAGCAGCCTTTCGCGGGAATATACCTACGAGCAGTACTTC
TRBD2,TRBV14,many,TRBJ2-7,CASSPWGGRYEQYF,TGTGCCAGCAGTCCCTGGGGAGGGAGGTACGAGCAGTACTTC
.,TRBV9,many,TRBJ2-1,CASSVPTHNEQFF,TGTGCCAGCAGCGTCCCGACCCACAATGAGCAGTTCTTC
.,TRBV7-6,.,TRBJ1-1,CASSLAGGMDTEAFF,TGTGCCAGCAGCTTAGCGGGAGGGATGGACACCGAAGCTTTCTTT
TRBD2,TRBV28,few,TRBJ2-1,CASSPAVGAGLGSYNEQFF,TGTGCCAGCAGTCCTGCCGTCGGAGCGGGACTAGGATCCTACAATGAGCAGTTCTTC
.,TRBV20-1,many,TRBJ2-7,CSAEDSSYEQYF,TGCAGTGCTGAGGACAGCTCCTACGAGCAGTACTTC
TRBD2,TRBV4-1,few,TRBJ2-7,CASSQGLASYEQYF,TGCGCCAGCAGCCAAGGACTAGCGTCCTACGAGCAGTACTTC